The sequence of this TCR beta chain was determined in a study of CD8 T cell repertoires and HIV-1 epitope variants. Background on the study: T cells were stimulated with Twenty-five Gag and Nef peptides separately.

Profiled with immunoSEQ multiplex PCR; TCRdb holds only in-frame clones, not every one. The sample lists some 1,900 clones, just over 70% occurring once. The CDR3 loop spans 19 amino acids. Germline CDR1 reads LGHNA; CDR2 reads YSLEER. Deletions cut 0 bases from V and 0 bases from J, with 21 bases between. Relative to its sample, this clone is hyperexpanded. What it binds is not known. The gene calls are TRBV4-3 and TRBJ2-7; a weak D match, TRBD2 (6 bases). The sample consisted of cultured CD8+ T cells derived from PBMCs. The TCR originated in a male donor with HIV. Written as DNA, the CDR3 is TGCGCCAGCAGCCAAGAGCCGGGAGCGGGCGCCCTGAGCTCCTACGAGCAGTACTTC. This sequence encodes CASSQEPGAGALSSYEQYF.